This T cell receptor (beta chain) comes out of a study of blood T cell repertoires in COVID-19. Clones were sequenced by immunoSEQ multiplex PCR, and TCRdb holds only the in-frame ones, with some missing. The sample includes approximately 270,000 clones, 70% to 90% of them seen just once. V trimming: 2 bases; J trimming: 9 bases; junction bases outside the gene matches: 8. The CDR3 has 15 residues. Germline V gives CDR1 MNHEY, CDR2 SVGAGI. The rearrangement links TRBV6-5 to TRBJ2-1; 9 bases are shared with TRBD2. The TCR originated in a man aged 35-49 years who had recovered from COVID-19. Sequencing was performed on PBMCs or T cells enriched from blood (not recorded which). CDR3 sequence (DNA): TGTGCCAGCAGTTACGACCAGCGGGAGGAGGTTGAGCAGTTCTTC. Residues: CASSYDQREEVEQFF.